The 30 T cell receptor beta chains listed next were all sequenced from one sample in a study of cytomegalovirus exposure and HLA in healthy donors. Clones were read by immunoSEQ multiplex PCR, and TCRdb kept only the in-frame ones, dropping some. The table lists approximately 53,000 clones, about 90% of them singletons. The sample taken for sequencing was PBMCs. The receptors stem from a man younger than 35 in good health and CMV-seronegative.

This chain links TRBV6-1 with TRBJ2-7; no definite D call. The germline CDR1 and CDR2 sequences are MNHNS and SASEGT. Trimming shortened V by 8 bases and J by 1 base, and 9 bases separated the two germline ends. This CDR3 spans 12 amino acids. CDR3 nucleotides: TGTGCCAGCGCTATCCCGTCCTACGAGCAGTACTTC. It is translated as CASAIPSYEQYF.

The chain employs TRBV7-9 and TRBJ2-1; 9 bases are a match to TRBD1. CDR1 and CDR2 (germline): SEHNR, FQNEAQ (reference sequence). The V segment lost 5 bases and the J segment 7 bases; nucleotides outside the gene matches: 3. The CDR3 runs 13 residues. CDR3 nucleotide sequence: TGTGCCAGCAGCCTACAGGGGGCAAATGAGCAGTTCTTC. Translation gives CASSLQGANEQFF.

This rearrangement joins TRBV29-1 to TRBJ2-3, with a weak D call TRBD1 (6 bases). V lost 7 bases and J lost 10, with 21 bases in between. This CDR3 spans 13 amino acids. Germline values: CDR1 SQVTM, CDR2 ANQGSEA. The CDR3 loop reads CSGLPEGYRAQYF. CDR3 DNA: TGCAGCGGTCTCCCCGAGGGCTACAGGGCGCAGTATTTT.

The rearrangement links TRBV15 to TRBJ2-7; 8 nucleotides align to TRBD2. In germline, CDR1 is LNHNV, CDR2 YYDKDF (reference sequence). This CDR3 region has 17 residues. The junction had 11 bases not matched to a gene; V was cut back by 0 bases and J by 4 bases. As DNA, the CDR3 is TGTGCCACCAGCAGAGAAATAGGAGCGGGAGCAACTTACGAGCAGTACTTC. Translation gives CATSREIGAGATYEQYF.

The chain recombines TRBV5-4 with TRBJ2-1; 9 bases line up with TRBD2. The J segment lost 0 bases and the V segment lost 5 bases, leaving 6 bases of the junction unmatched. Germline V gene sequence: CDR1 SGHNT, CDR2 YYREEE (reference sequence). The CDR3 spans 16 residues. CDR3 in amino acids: CASSNGGRASYNEQFF. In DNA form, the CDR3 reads TGTGCCAGCAGTAATGGCGGGAGGGCCTCCTACAATGAGCAGTTCTTC.

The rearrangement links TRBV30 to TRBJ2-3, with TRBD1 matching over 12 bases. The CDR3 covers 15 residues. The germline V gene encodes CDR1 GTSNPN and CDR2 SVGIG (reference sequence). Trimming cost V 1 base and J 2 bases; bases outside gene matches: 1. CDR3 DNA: TGTGCCTGGAGTGGGGACAGGGGGCCCACAGATACGCAGTATTTT. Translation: CAWSGDRGPTDTQYF.

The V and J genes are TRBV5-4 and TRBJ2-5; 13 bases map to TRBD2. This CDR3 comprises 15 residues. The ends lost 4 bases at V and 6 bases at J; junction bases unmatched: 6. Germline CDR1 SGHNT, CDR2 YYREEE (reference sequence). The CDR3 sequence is CASSLGTSGKQTQYF. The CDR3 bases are TGTGCCAGCAGCCTAGGGACTAGCGGGAAACAGACCCAGTACTTC.

CDR3 sequence reads: CASSLQGHNEQFF. The DNA of the CDR3 is TGTGCCAGCAGTCTACAGGGACACAATGAGCAGTTCTTC. The chain has TRBV6-5 and TRBJ2-1; tentative D call: TRBD1 (6 bases). V lost 5 bases to trimming and J lost 5 bases, with 10 bases between them. This CDR3 region has 13 residues. CDR1 MNHEY and CDR2 SVGAGI come from the germline V gene.

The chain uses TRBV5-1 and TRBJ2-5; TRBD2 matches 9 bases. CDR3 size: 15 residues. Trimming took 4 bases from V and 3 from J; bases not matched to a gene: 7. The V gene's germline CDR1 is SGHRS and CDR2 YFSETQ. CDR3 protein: CASSPAGTSKETQYF. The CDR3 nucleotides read TGCGCCAGCAGCCCGGCGGGGACTAGCAAAGAGACCCAGTACTTC.

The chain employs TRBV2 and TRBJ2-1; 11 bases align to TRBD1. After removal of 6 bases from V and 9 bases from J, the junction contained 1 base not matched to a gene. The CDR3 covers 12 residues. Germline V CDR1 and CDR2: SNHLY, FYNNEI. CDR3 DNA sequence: TGTGCCAGCAGGGACAGGGGGCTTGAGCAGTTCTTC. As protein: CASRDRGLEQFF.

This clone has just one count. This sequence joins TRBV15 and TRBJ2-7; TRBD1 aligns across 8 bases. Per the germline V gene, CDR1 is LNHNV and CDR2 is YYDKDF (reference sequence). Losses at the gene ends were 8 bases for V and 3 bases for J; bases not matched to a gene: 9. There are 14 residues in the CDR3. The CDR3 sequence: CATALGQEFYEQYF. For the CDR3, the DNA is TGTGCCACCGCCTTGGGACAGGAATTCTACGAGCAGTACTTC.

CDR3 protein: CASSDGLYETQYF. The DNA of the CDR3 is TGTGCCAGCTCAGACGGGTTGTACGAGACCCAGTACTTC. The genes are TRBV18 and TRBJ2-5; D gene unclear. Germline values: CDR1 KGHSH, CDR2 LQKENI. There are 13 residues in the CDR3. Trimming shortened V by 5 bases and J by 5 bases, and 12 bases separated the two germline ends.

Here the CDR3 DNA reads TGTGCCATCAGTGAGTCGGTCAGGAAGGACACTGAAGCTTTCTTT. Encoded protein: CAISESVRKDTEAFF. V and J are TRBV10-3 and TRBJ1-1; D is unresolved. Trimming stripped 0 bases from V and 3 bases from J, with 11 bases between. The CDR3 is made up of 15 amino acids. Germline V gives CDR1 ENHRY, CDR2 SYGVKD.

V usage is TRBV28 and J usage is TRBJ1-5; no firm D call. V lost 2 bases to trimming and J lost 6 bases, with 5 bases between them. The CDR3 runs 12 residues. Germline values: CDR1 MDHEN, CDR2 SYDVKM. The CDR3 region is CASSLRGQPQHF. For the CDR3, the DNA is TGTGCCAGCAGTTTACGGGGTCAGCCCCAGCATTTT.

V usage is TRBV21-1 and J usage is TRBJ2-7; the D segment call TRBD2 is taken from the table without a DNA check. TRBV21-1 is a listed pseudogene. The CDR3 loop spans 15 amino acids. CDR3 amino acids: CASSKITGRDYEQYF. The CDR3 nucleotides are TGTGCCAGCAGCAAAATAACGGGGCGGGACTACGAGCAGTACTTC.

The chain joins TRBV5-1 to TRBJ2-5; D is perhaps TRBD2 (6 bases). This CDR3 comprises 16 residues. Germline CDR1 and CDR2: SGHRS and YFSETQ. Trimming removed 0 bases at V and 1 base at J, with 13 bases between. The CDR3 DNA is TGCGCCAGCAGCTTGGCAAGCGGGCGTATCCAAGAGACCCAGTACTTC. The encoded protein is CASSLASGRIQETQYF.

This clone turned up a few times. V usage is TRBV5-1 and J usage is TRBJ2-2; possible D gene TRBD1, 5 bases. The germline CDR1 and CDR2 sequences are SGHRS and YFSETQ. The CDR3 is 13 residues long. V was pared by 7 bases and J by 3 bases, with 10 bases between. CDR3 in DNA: TGCGCCAGCCTCAGGGTTGACACCGGGGAGCTGTTTTTT. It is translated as CASLRVDTGELFF.

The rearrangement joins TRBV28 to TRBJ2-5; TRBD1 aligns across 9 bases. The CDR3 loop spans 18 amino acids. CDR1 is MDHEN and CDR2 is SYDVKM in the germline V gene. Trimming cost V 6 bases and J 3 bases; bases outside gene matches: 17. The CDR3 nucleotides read TGTGCCAGCAGCTCAAGAAGAAGGGACAGGGAGCCAAAAGAGACCCAGTACTTC. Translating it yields CASSSRRRDREPKETQYF. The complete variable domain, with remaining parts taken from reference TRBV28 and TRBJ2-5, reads DVKVTQSSRYLVKRTGEKVFLECVQDMDHENMFWYRQDPGLGLRLIYFSYDVKMKEKGDIPEGYSVSREKKERFSLILESASTNQTSMYLCASSSRRRDREPKETQYFGPGTRLLVL.

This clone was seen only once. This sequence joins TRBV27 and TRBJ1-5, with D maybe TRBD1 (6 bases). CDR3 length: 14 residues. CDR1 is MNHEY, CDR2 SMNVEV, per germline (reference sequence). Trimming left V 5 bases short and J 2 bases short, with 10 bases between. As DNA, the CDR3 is TGTGCCAGCAGTCCCAGACAGGGCAATCAGCCCCAGCATTTT. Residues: CASSPRQGNQPQHF.

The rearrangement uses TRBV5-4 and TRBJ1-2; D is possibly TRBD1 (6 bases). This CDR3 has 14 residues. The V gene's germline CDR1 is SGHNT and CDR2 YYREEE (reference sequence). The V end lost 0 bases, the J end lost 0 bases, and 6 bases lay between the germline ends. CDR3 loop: CASSLGTANYGYTF. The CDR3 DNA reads TGTGCCAGCAGCTTGGGGACAGCTAACTATGGCTACACCTTC.

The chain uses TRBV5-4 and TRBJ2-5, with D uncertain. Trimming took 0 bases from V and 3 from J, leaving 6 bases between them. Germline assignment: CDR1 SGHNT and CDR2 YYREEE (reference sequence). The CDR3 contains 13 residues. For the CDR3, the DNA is TGTGCCAGCAGCTTGGATCCCGAAGAGACCCAGTACTTC. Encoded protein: CASSLDPEETQYF.

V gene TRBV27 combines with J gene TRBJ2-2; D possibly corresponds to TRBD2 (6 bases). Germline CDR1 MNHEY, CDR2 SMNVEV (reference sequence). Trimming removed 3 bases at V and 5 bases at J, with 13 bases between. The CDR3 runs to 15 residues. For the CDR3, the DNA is TGTGCCAGCAGTTTTAGTGGGAGGTGGACCGGGGAGCTGTTTTTT. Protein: CASSFSGRWTGELFF.

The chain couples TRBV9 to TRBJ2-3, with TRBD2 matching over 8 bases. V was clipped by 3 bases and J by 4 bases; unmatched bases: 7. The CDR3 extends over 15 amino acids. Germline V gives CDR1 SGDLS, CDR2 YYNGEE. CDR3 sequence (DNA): TGTGCCAGCAGCGCCGAGGGACTAGTGGCAGATACGCAGTATTTT. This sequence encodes CASSAEGLVADTQYF.

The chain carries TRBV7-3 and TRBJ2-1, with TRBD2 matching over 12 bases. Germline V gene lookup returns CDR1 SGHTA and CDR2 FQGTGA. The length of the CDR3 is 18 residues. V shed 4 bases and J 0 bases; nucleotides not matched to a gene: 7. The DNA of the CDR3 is TGTGCCAGCAGCTCCCGGACTAGCGGGACTAGCTCCTACAATGAGCAGTTCTTC. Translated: CASSSRTSGTSSYNEQFF. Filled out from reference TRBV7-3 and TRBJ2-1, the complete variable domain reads GAGVSQTPSNKVTEKGKYVELRCDPISGHTALYWYRQSLGQGPEFLIYFQGTGAADDSGLPNDRFFAVRPEGSVSTLKIQRTERGDSAVYLCASSSRTSGTSSYNEQFFGPGTRLTVL.

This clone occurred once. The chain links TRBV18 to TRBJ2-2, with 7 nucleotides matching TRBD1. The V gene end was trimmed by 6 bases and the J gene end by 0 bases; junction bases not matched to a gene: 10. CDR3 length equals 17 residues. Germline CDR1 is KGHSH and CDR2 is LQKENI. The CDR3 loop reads CASSRKGGQTNTGELFF. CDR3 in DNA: TGTGCCAGCTCCCGTAAAGGGGGCCAAACGAACACCGGGGAGCTGTTTTTT.

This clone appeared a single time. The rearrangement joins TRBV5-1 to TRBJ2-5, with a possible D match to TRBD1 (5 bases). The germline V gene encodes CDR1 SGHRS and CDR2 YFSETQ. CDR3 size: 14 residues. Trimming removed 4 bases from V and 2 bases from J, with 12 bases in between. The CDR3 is CASSPKPGQETQYF. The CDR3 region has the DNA TGCGCCAGCAGCCCTAAGCCAGGGCAAGAGACCCAGTACTTC. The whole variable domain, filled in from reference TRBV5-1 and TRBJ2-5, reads KAGVTQTPRYLIKTRGQQVTLSCSPISGHRSVSWYQQTPGQGLQFLFEYFSETQRNKGNFPGRFSGRQFSNSRSEMNVSTLELGDSALYLCASSPKPGQETQYFGPGTRLLVL.

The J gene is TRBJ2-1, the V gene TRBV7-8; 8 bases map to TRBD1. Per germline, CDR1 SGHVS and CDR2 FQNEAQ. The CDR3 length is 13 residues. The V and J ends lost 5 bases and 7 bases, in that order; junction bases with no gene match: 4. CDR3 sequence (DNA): TGTGCCAGCAGCATCGGGGACAGGAATGAGCAGTTCTTC. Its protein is CASSIGDRNEQFF.

The CDR3 coding sequence is TGTGCCAGCAGTTACTCAGGCGGGATGGGCACCGGGGAGCTGTTTTTT. Amino acid sequence: CASSYSGGMGTGELFF. The chain uses TRBV6-6 and TRBJ2-2; weak D call: TRBD2 (6 bases). This CDR3 has 16 amino acids. The V end lost 0 bases, the J end lost 4 bases, and 12 bases lay between the germline ends. From germline, CDR1 is MNHNY and CDR2 SVGAGI (reference sequence).

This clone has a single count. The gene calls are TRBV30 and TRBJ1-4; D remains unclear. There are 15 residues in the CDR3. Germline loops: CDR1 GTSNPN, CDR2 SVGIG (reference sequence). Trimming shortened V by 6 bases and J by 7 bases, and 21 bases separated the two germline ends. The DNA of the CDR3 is TGTGCCTGCCCAACTCAAGGGAGGTCCAGTGAAAAACTGTTTTTT. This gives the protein CACPTQGRSSEKLFF.

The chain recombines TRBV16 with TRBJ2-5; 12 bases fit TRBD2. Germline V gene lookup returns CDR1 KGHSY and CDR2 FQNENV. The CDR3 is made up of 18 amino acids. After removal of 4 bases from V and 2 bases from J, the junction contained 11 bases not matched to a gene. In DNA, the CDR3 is TGTGCCAGCAGCCGTCGACTAGCGGGGGAATCTCCACAAGAGACCCAGTACTTC. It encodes CASSRRLAGESPQETQYF.